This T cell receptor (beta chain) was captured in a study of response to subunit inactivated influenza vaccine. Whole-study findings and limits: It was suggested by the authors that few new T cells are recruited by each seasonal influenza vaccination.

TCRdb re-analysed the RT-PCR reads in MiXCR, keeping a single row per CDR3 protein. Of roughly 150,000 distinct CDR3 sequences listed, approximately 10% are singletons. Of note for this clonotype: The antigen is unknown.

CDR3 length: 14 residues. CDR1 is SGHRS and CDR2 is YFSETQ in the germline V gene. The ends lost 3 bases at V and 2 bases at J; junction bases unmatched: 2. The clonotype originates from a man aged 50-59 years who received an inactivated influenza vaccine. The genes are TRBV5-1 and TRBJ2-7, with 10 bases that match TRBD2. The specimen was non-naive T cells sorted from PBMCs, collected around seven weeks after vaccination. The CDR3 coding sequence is TGCGCCAGCAGCTGGACTAGCGGTACCTACGAGCAGTACTTC. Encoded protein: CASSWTSGTYEQYF. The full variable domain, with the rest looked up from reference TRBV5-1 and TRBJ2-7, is KAGVTQTPRYLIKTRGQQVTLSCSPISGHRSVSWYQQTPGQGLQFLFEYFSETQRNKGNFPGRFSGRQFSNSRSEMNVSTLELGDSALYLCASSWTSGTYEQYFGPGTRLTVT.